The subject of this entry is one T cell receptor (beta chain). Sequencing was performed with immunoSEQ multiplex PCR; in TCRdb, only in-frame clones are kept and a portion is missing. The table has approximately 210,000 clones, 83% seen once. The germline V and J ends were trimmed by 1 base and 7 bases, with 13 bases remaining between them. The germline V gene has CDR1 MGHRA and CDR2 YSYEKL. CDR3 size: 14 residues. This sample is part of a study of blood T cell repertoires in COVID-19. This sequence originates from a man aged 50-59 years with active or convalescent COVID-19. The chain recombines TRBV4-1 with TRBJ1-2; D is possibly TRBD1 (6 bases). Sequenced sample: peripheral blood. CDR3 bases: TGCGCCAGCAGCCAAGTTCGGGGGGCCGGTGGCTACACCTTC. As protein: CASSQVRGAGGYTF.